This T cell receptor beta chain derives from a study of cytomegalovirus exposure and HLA in healthy donors. The V gene's germline CDR1 is SGHRS and CDR2 YFSETQ. The CDR3 runs 15 residues. Between the trimmed V and J ends, which lost 2 bases and 0 bases, there was a span of 12 bases. Points on this clone: Its target is unknown.

It was with 60 Vbeta and 13 Jbeta primers that the PCR ran. Sequencing used immunoSEQ multiplex PCR; TCRdb keeps in-frame clones, though not all of them. The data contain roughly 150,000 clones, approximately 80% of them singletons. Study outcomes and limitations: The availability of immune exposure information extended only to CMV serostatus. A few chains linked to CMV were shown in vitro to be specific for CMV antigens. According to a later analysis, donors in an Asian-associated ancestry cluster reportedly had fewer N-insertions than the roughly 670-donor mean.

The sequenced sample consisted of PBMCs. This chain joins TRBV5-1 and TRBJ2-7; no reliable D call. The sequence came from a male donor in good health and CMV-seronegative. The CDR3 spells CASSFERYSSYEQYF. DNA of the CDR3: TGCGCCAGCAGCTTTGAACGGTACAGCTCCTACGAGCAGTACTTC.